Shown below are 19 T cell receptor beta chains from a single sample sequenced in a study of shared clonotypes between healthy human individuals. Sequencing used immunoSEQ multiplex PCR; TCRdb keeps in-frame clones, though not all of them. The sample has about 2.4 million clones, roughly 93% seen once. What was sequenced was naive CD4+ T cells from PBMCs. Subset meaning: CD45RA+ positively selected. The receptors derive from a man younger than 30 in good health. Some clones in this sample may be carry-over from other donors' samples.

Points on this clone: Other DNA sequences within the sample encode an identical CDR3. V is TRBV9 and J is TRBJ2-3, with a tentative D call TRBD2 (5 bases). CDR1 and CDR2 from the germline V gene are SGDLS and YYNGEE. This CDR3 has 14 residues. The V gene lost 0 bases and the J gene lost 5 bases, with 10 bases spanning the gap. CDR3 in amino acids: CASSVGLAGDTQYF. In DNA form, the CDR3 reads TGTGCCAGCAGCGTAGGGCTAGCTGGAGATACGCAGTATTTT.

This clone appeared once. This chain links TRBV6-1 with TRBJ1-5; D is unresolved. The ends were cut back, 4 bases at V and 0 bases at J, with 10 bases in the middle. The CDR3 totals 15 residues. Looked up from germline, CDR1 is MNHNS and CDR2 is SASEGT. For the CDR3, the DNA is TGTGCCAGCAGTGGCGGAACTTATAGCAATCAGCCCCAGCATTTT. Amino acid sequence: CASSGGTYSNQPQHF.

CDR3 nucleotide sequence: TGTGCCAGCAGCTTAGGGACCCTCAATGAGCAGTTCTTC. Protein sequence: CASSLGTLNEQFF. The J gene is TRBJ2-1, the V gene TRBV7-8, with D hard to call. With 1 base removed from V and 6 bases from J, the gap between germline ends came to 7 bases. The germline CDR1 and CDR2 sequences are SGHVS and FQNEAQ. The CDR3 has 13 residues.

The CDR3 is CASFRANYGYTF. The CDR3 DNA follows: TGTGCCAGCTTTAGGGCTAACTATGGCTACACCTTC. This chain uses TRBV6-5 with TRBJ1-2; no firm D call. Germline lookup yields CDR1 MNHEY and CDR2 SVGAGI. The CDR3 is 12 amino acids. The V and J ends lost 8 bases and 0 bases respectively, with 7 bases between them.

This chain links TRBV4-1 with TRBJ1-5, with unresolved D. Germline V lookup: CDR1 MGHRA, CDR2 YSYEKL. Trimming pared 0 bases from V and 5 bases from J, leaving 11 bases between. This CDR3 region has 15 residues. In DNA form, the CDR3 reads TGCGCCAGCAGCCAAGAAGTACACGCAGATCAGCCCCAGCATTTT. Its protein is CASSQEVHADQPQHF.

The chain uses TRBV5-6 and TRBJ1-2; tentatively, D is TRBD1 (6 bases). The V gene's germline CDR1 is SGHDT and CDR2 YYEEEE. This CDR3 has 12 residues. Deletions cut 0 bases from V and 7 bases from J, with 7 bases between. As DNA, the CDR3 is TGTGCCAGCAGCTTGGGGGGGCCTGGCTACACCTTC. This codes for CASSLGGPGYTF.

In nucleotides, the CDR3 is TGTGCCAGTAGTGCGGGACTACCCACAGATACGCAGTATTTT. It encodes CASSAGLPTDTQYF. V is TRBV19 and J is TRBJ2-3, with TRBD2 identical over 7 bases. V gave up 5 bases and J gave up 2 bases; unmatched junction bases: 4. Germline-derived CDR1 and CDR2 are LNHDA and SQIVND (reference sequence). The CDR3 is 14 residues long. Using reference TRBV19 and TRBJ2-3 for the parts outside the CDR3, the full variable domain is DGGITQSPKYLFRKEGQNVTLSCEQNLNHDAMYWYRQDPGQGLRLIYYSQIVNDFQKGDIAEGYSVSREKKESFPLTVTSAQKNPTAFYLCASSAGLPTDTQYFGPGTRLTVL.

This chain joins TRBV7-6 and TRBJ1-3; TRBD1 might be the D (5 bases). With 6 bases removed from V and 2 bases from J, the gap between germline ends came to 5 bases. This CDR3 has 12 amino acids. Per germline, CDR1 SGHVS and CDR2 FNYEAQ. The CDR3 DNA follows: TGTGCCAGCAGGGGGGCTGGAAACACCATATATTTT. This gives the protein CASRGAGNTIYF.

The chain combines TRBV4-3 with TRBJ1-5; D call uncertain. Trimming took 4 bases from V and 0 from J, leaving 16 bases between them. This CDR3 is 17 amino acids long. CDR1 and CDR2 (germline): LGHNA, YSLEER. The CDR3 here is CASSPYFGRDSNQPQHF. The CDR3 DNA reads as TGCGCCAGCAGCCCCTACTTTGGTAGGGATAGCAATCAGCCCCAGCATTTT.

CDR3 DNA sequence: TGTGCCAGCAGCTTAGGAGCTAGGGACGGAGGAAAACTGTTTTTT. This sequence encodes CASSLGARDGGKLFF. This chain joins TRBV7-9 and TRBJ1-4; D might be TRBD1 (5 bases). The CDR3 sequence is 15 residues long. Trimming pared 1 base from V and 10 bases from J, leaving 16 bases between. CDR1 is SEHNR, CDR2 FQNEAQ, per germline (reference sequence).

The chain is built from TRBV27 and TRBJ2-7, with D possibly matching TRBD2 (6 bases). There are 14 residues in the CDR3. V dropped 3 bases and J dropped 0 bases, with 9 bases sitting between them. The germline gives CDR1 MNHEY, CDR2 SMNVEV (reference sequence). The DNA of the CDR3 is TGTGCCAGCAGTTTCCCGGGAGCCTCCTACGAGCAGTACTTC. Encoded protein: CASSFPGASYEQYF.

V and J are TRBV7-9 and TRBJ2-7; the match to TRBD2 covers 8 bases. Germline loops: CDR1 SEHNR, CDR2 FQNEAQ (reference sequence). J lost 6 bases, V lost 5 bases, and 12 bases had no gene match. The CDR3 totals 15 residues. In nucleotides, the CDR3 is TGTGCCAGCAGCCTGGACGGACTAGCAAGAGGCGAGCAGTACTTC. This encodes CASSLDGLARGEQYF.

CDR3 in DNA: TGTGCCAGCAGCTTAGGGCCAGGGGGCACAGATACGCAGTATTTT. Translating gives CASSLGPGGTDTQYF. The chain couples TRBV7-2 to TRBJ2-3; TRBD1 is a possible D gene (6 bases). This CDR3 contains 15 residues. Germline-derived CDR1 and CDR2 are SGHTA and FQGNSA. V was shortened by 1 base and J by 1 base, with 9 bases between the two germline ends.

J is TRBJ2-4 and V is TRBV6-1; D call uncertain. The germline CDR1 and CDR2 sequences are MNHNS and SASEGT. The CDR3 totals 13 residues. The V gene lost 1 base and the J gene lost 6 bases, with 7 bases spanning the gap. CDR3 in DNA: TGTGCCAGCAGTGAAGGGTGGGTAAACATTCAGTACTTC. This encodes CASSEGWVNIQYF.

The chain carries TRBV19 and TRBJ1-1; 7 bases match TRBD1. Trimming removed 9 bases from V and 1 base from J; junction bases left unmatched: 5. The CDR3 sequence is 13 residues long. The germline V gene encodes CDR1 LNHDA and CDR2 SQIVND (reference sequence). CDR3 sequence: CASRQGQNTEAFF. CDR3 sequence (DNA): TGTGCCAGCAGACAGGGCCAGAACACTGAAGCTTTCTTT. Full variable domain (remainder filled in from reference TRBV19 and TRBJ1-1): DGGITQSPKYLFRKEGQNVTLSCEQNLNHDAMYWYRQDPGQGLRLIYYSQIVNDFQKGDIAEGYSVSREKKESFPLTVTSAQKNPTAFYLCASRQGQNTEAFFGQGTRLTVV.

This chain joins TRBV2 and TRBJ2-2; TRBD1 aligns across 11 bases. From germline, CDR1 is SNHLY and CDR2 FYNNEI. This CDR3 comprises 15 residues. V was clipped by 9 bases and J by 7 bases; unmatched bases: 10. CDR3 sequence: CASNRDRGFGGELFF. DNA for the CDR3: TGTGCCAGTAACCGGGACAGGGGGTTTGGCGGGGAGCTGTTTTTT.

This sequence joins TRBV29-1 and TRBJ2-3, with 10 nucleotides matching TRBD2. V dropped 4 bases and J dropped 1; count of bases not matched to a gene: 2. Germline V gene sequence: CDR1 SQVTM, CDR2 ANQGSEA. The CDR3 has 14 residues. Written as DNA, the CDR3 is TGCAGCGTTGCGCTAGCGGGAGGCACAGATACGCAGTATTTT. This codes for CSVALAGGTDTQYF.

The CDR3 loop is CASSLVGQANEKLFF. CDR3 sequence (DNA): TGTGCCAGCAGCTTGGTGGGGCAGGCTAATGAAAAACTGTTTTTT. The chain joins TRBV7-9 to TRBJ1-4; possible D gene TRBD1, 5 bases. V lost 3 bases to trimming and J lost 3 bases, with 11 bases between them. This CDR3 contains 15 residues. Germline V CDR1 and CDR2: SEHNR, FQNEAQ (reference sequence).

CDR3 sequence: CASSLTGQYGYTF. CDR3 sequence (DNA): TGTGCCAGCTCACTTACAGGGCAGTATGGCTACACCTTC. The gene calls are TRBV18 and TRBJ1-2, with a possible D match to TRBD1 (6 bases). Germline loops: CDR1 KGHSH, CDR2 LQKENI. V was clipped by 4 bases and J by 5 bases, with 11 bases between them. The CDR3 runs 13 residues.